Below are 21 T cell receptor beta chains sequenced from a single sample in a study of response to subunit inactivated influenza vaccine. TCRdb called the RT-PCR reads again in MiXCR, with one record for every CDR3 protein. This repertoire shows over 400,000 distinct CDR3 sequences, under 15% found once; its top ten account for under 15%. The sample here was PBMCs from blood, taken about 6 weeks after vaccination. The receptors originated from a man between 50 and 59 years old who received an inactivated influenza vaccine.

This chain connects TRBV6-2 or TRBV6-3 to TRBJ2-5; D uncertain. Germline CDR1 is MNHEY and CDR2 is SVGEGT. This CDR3 has 15 residues. The germline V and J ends were trimmed by 8 bases and 0 bases, with 16 bases remaining between them. CDR3 in amino acids: CASHPQTWYQETQYF. CDR3 DNA sequence: TGTGCCAGCCACCCCCAGACCTGGTACCAAGAGACCCAGTACTTC.

This clonotype has more than one count but fewer than ten. The gene calls are TRBV7-2 and TRBJ2-7; D remains ambiguous. CDR1 and CDR2 (germline): SGHTA, FQGNSA. Trimming pared 1 base from V and 3 bases from J, leaving 13 bases between. The CDR3 length is 15 residues. CDR3 sequence: CASSLDKVSIYEQYF. CDR3 nucleotides: TGTGCCAGCAGCTTAGATAAGGTTTCTATCTACGAGCAGTACTTC.

V is TRBV11-2 and J is TRBJ2-1; 7 nucleotides match TRBD1. This CDR3 region has 15 residues. The V and J ends lost 4 bases and 7 bases, in that order; junction bases with no gene match: 10. The germline V gene has CDR1 SGHAT and CDR2 FQNNGV. CDR3 nucleotides: TGTGCCAGCAGCTGGGGACAGCGGACGGGGAATGAGCAGTTCTTC. Translation gives CASSWGQRTGNEQFF.

This sequence joins TRBV7-2 and TRBJ2-3; D gene ambiguous. In germline, CDR1 is SGHTA, CDR2 FQGNSA. This CDR3 is 15 amino acids long. Trimming cost V 1 base and J 0 bases, with 8 bases left between them. This chain's CDR3 is CASSLVFLSTDTQYF. CDR3 DNA: TGTGCCAGCAGCTTAGTTTTCCTAAGCACAGATACGCAGTATTTT.

The rearrangement uses TRBV10-3 and TRBJ2-7, with 9 bases identical to TRBD1. This CDR3 is 14 amino acids long. The germline V gene has CDR1 ENHRY and CDR2 SYGVKD. V trimming: 7 bases; J trimming: 3 bases; junction bases outside the gene matches: 7. The CDR3 is CAINGQGKGYEQYF. DNA of the CDR3: TGTGCCATCAACGGACAGGGGAAAGGCTACGAGCAGTACTTC.

This clonotype came up a few times. The gene calls are TRBV20-1 and TRBJ2-5; D is tentatively TRBD1 or TRBD2 (6 bases each). The CDR3 length is 12 residues. The ends were cut back, 7 bases at V and 2 bases at J, with 11 bases in the middle. Per germline, CDR1 DFQATT and CDR2 SNEGSKA (reference sequence). Here the CDR3 DNA reads TGCAGTGGAGGAGGGGGACAAGAGACCCAGTACTTC. Translated, it gives CSGGGGQETQYF.

The chain links TRBV7-2 to TRBJ2-1; TRBD1 agrees at 8 bases. V gave up 6 bases and J gave up 12 bases; unmatched junction bases: 16. CDR1 and CDR2 from the germline V gene are SGHTA and FQGNSA. This CDR3 comprises 15 residues. The CDR3 DNA sequence: TGTGCCAGCAGTCTGGACAGGGTTTCCCCAACATCGCAGTTCTTC. Protein: CASSLDRVSPTSQFF.

For the CDR3, the DNA is TGTGCCAGCAGGAAGACTACCTCCTACGAGCAGTACTTC. Its translation is CASRKTTSYEQYF. The chain has TRBV6-1 and TRBJ2-7, with D possibly TRBD2 on 5 matching bases. The CDR3 is 13 residues long. The V gene lost 6 bases and the J gene lost 0 bases, with 9 bases spanning the gap. CDR1 and CDR2 (germline): MNHNS, SASEGT.

V gene TRBV6-6 combines with J gene TRBJ2-1; D ambiguous. Germline-derived CDR1 and CDR2 are MNHNY and SVGAGI (reference sequence). The CDR3 runs 11 residues. The V and J ends lost 6 bases and 9 bases respectively, with 9 bases between them. CDR3 in DNA: TGTGCCAGCAGAACGGCCGGTGAGCAGTTCTTC. This translates into CASRTAGEQFF.

CDR3 DNA sequence: TGTGCCAGCAGTTCCCCGGGACTTTTTAATGAGCAGTTCTTC. Protein product: CASSSPGLFNEQFF. This chain links TRBV12-3 or TRBV12-4 with TRBJ2-1; D possibly corresponds to TRBD2 (6 bases). Trimming stripped 4 bases from V and 7 bases from J, with 14 bases between. The CDR3 totals 14 residues.

The chain uses TRBV20-1 and TRBJ2-7, with TRBD1 matching over 7 bases. This CDR3 contains 15 residues. The trim removed 0 bases at V and 5 bases at J, leaving 10 bases unmatched. The germline V gene encodes CDR1 DFQATT and CDR2 SNEGSKA (reference sequence). This chain's CDR3 is CSARDPIQGIDEQYF. Here the CDR3 DNA reads TGCAGTGCTAGAGACCCAATACAGGGGATAGACGAGCAGTACTTC.

The table lists this clonotype with a few counts. The chain carries TRBV15 and TRBJ2-1; 11 bases map to TRBD2. The V and J ends lost 3 bases and 6 bases, in that order; junction bases with no gene match: 4. From germline, CDR1 is LNHNV and CDR2 YYDKDF (reference sequence). CDR3 length: 15 residues. Here the CDR3 DNA reads TGTGCCACCAGCAGTACTAGCGGGGGCCCCAATGAGCAGTTCTTC. It translates to CATSSTSGGPNEQFF.

The chain joins TRBV6-1 to TRBJ2-5, with D possibly matching TRBD2 (6 bases). The CDR3 totals 15 residues. CDR1 MNHNS and CDR2 SASEGT come from the germline V gene. Between the trimmed V and J ends, which lost 8 bases and 3 bases, there was a span of 19 bases. DNA for the CDR3: TGTGCCAGCTCAAACCGGGACTGGGGGGAAGAGACCCAGTACTTC. Its translation: CASSNRDWGEETQYF.

As concerns this clonotype: One end of the junction is discordant with germline, which a read error may explain. The V call is TRBV10-3, the J call TRBJ2-5; TRBD1 is a possible D gene (6 bases). CDR1 is ENHRY, CDR2 SYGVKD, per germline. This CDR3 has 16 residues. The CDR3 loop is CDISESDRGYQETQYF. The CDR3 DNA sequence: TGTGACATCAGTGAGTCGGACAGAGGGTACCAAGAGACCCAGTACTTC.

There are a few counts of this clonotype. The chain joins TRBV10-3 to TRBJ2-2; TRBD1 matches 7 bases. The CDR3 covers 14 residues. Germline V gene lookup returns CDR1 ENHRY and CDR2 SYGVKD. V shed 6 bases and J 7 bases; nucleotides not matched to a gene: 8. CDR3 amino acids: CAIRQTGTNGELFF. In DNA form, the CDR3 reads TGTGCCATCAGACAGACAGGGACCAACGGGGAGCTGTTTTTT.

The chain combines TRBV12-3 or TRBV12-4 with TRBJ1-5; TRBD1 matches 7 bases. The trim removed 6 bases at V and 6 bases at J, leaving 2 bases unmatched. The CDR3 is made up of 12 amino acids. DNA for the CDR3: TGTGCCAGCAGCCAGGGGGTTCAGCCCCAGCATTTT. Protein sequence: CASSQGVQPQHF.

The chain joins TRBV12-3 or TRBV12-4 to TRBJ2-1; D could derive from TRBD1 or TRBD2 (6 bases each). Between the trimmed V and J ends, which lost 2 bases and 5 bases, there was a span of 13 bases. There are 15 residues in the CDR3. CDR3 in DNA: TGTGCCAGCAGTTTACGGGGGCTAATAAACAATGAGCAGTTCTTC. It yields the protein CASSLRGLINNEQFF.

The V gene is TRBV4-3, the J gene TRBJ2-5; 9 bases agree with TRBD2. Germline V gives CDR1 LGHNA, CDR2 YSLEER. Trimming took 2 bases from V and 4 from J; bases not matched to a gene: 14. The CDR3 loop spans 18 amino acids. The CDR3 sequence: CASSQSSLAGGRGETQYF. In DNA, the CDR3 is TGCGCCAGCAGCCAATCCTCTTTGGCGGGAGGGAGGGGAGAGACCCAGTACTTC.

The CDR3 spells CASSEVLGGPNTGELFF. The CDR3 DNA is TGTGCCAGCAGTGAAGTACTGGGGGGCCCCAACACCGGGGAGCTGTTTTTT. The chain is built from TRBV2 and TRBJ2-2; D is perhaps TRBD1 or TRBD2 (6 bases each). The CDR3 has 17 amino acids. The germline CDR1 and CDR2 sequences are SNHLY and FYNNEI. Trimming removed 1 base at V and 2 bases at J, with 14 bases between.

The chain recombines TRBV20-1 with TRBJ1-6; no clear D. CDR3 size: 13 residues. CDR1 DFQATT and CDR2 SNEGSKA come from the germline V gene (reference sequence). Between the trimmed V and J ends, which lost 3 bases and 9 bases, there was a span of 12 bases. As DNA, the CDR3 is TGCAGTGCTAGTGGAGGGAGTAGTTCACCCCTCCACTTT. This gives the protein CSASGGSSSPLHF.

The chain combines TRBV7-2 with TRBJ1-6; D remains unclear. The CDR3 length is 12 residues. The V end was cut by 6 bases, the J end by 8 bases, with 8 bases between. Germline assignment: CDR1 SGHTA and CDR2 FQGNSA. This chain's CDR3 is CASRKGDSPLHF. The CDR3 DNA sequence: TGTGCCAGCAGAAAAGGTGATTCACCCCTCCACTTT.